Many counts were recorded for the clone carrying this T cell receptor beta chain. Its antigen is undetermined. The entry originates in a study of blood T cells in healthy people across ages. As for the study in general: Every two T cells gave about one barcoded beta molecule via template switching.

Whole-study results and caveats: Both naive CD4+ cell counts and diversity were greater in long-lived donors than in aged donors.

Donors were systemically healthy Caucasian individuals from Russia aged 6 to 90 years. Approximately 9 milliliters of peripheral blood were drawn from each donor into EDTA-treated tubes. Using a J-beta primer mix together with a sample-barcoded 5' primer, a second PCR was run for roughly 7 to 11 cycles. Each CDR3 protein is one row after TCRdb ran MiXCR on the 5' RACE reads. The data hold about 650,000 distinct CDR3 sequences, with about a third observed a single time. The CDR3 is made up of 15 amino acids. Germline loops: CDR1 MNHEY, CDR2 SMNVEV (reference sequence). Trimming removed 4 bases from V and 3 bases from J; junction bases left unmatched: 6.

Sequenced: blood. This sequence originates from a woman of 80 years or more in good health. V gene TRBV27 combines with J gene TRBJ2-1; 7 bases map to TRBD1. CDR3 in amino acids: CASSYGTDFYNEQFF. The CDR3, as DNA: TGTGCCAGCAGTTATGGGACAGACTTCTACAATGAGCAGTTCTTC.